This T cell receptor (beta chain) was sequenced in a study of T cell clonality in common variable immunodeficiency (dated by TCRdb to 2013 to 2016). Paper-wide results and their limitations: CVID subjects shared fewer TCRbeta clones with each other than healthy controls did (p < 0.0001). Even though DNA input was the same, control samples had an average of approximately 82,000 unique sequences each, compared with about 31,000 in CVID samples. The authors noted that sequencing repertoires of T cell subpopulations would be needed to clarify what caused the increased clonality in CVID. Reportedly, TCRbeta sequences from CVID had fewer deletions and N-nucleotide insertions, and highly modified clones with 13 or more V deletions were absent from CVID. TCRbeta clonality was higher in CVID subjects than in healthy controls (t-test p = 0.018), and the increase was most characteristic of about a third of subjects. Patient heterogeneity within the CVID cohort put limits on correlating repertoire features with clinical complications.

This clone was detected only a few times. Its recognized antigen is unknown. The read ends 3 residues before the CDR3 terminus; that terminus is restored from the germline J gene. Other DNA variants within this sample encode the same CDR3. V drops 7 bases and J drops 7 bases, leaving 26 bases in between. CDR1 and CDR2 were assigned from the germline V gene as SNHLY and FYNNEI. From the cysteine up to the phenylalanine, the CDR3 has a length of 17 residues. The CDR3 was read in part: 42 bases, with the frame set at base 1. Most of the CVID patients and most of the healthy controls were of Caucasian heritage. Heparinized peripheral whole blood samples of about 4.5 to 9 ml were collected from each donor. Genomic DNA from adults with common variable immune deficiency (CVID) and from healthy adult controls was the source for sequencing TCRbeta CDR3 repertoires. The control group comprised 22 healthy adult volunteers, about 12 female and 10 or so male, aged roughly 23 to 70 years with a mean age of 34. Diluted blood was density-centrifuged over Hypaque 1077 or Ficoll-Paque to isolate peripheral blood mononuclear cells. Genomic DNA was extracted from unsorted mononuclear cells by Qiagen column purification or by a centrifugation-based method.

For sequencing, equivalent amounts of genomic DNA were input from CVID and control samples. For every sample, a 60 bp segment covering the rearranged TCRbeta CDR3 region was amplified and then sequenced. The immunoSEQ assay, a bias-corrected multiplex PCR combined with high-throughput sequencing, was used to amplify TCRbeta. In the original analysis: Every unique nucleotide sequence counted as a clone and was annotated with V, D and J genes, copy number and frequency. Sequences were labeled productive if in frame, and non-productive if out of frame or containing stop codons. As previously described, Shannon's entropy was used to calculate clonality. Mean CDR3 Kyte-Doolittle hydropathy was derived from the predicted amino acid sequences of productive clones. The R hclust function was used to hierarchically cluster scaled V gene usage with Manhattan distance and complete linkage. Sharing of clones by CDR3 amino acid sequence was evaluated by resampling 12 repertoires per group over 100 rounds. The repertoires were searched for 70 published EBV-specific TCRbeta sequences and 245 published CMV-specific TCRbeta sequences. Analysis left out two CVID samples that produced under 10,000 sequences, so 45 or so CVID repertoires remained. TCRdb stores this immuneACCESS table with in-frame sequences only. Part of the clones is absent; in the studies checked, under half of the shortfall reflects unresolved V genes, and no reason is known for the rest. D and trimming were read from the DNA, whereas the V and J calls and clone size are those reported in that table. This sample shows 50,000 to 60,000 clones, and none of them turns up only once. Of the sample, about 1.8% falls within the top ten clones.

The chain is encoded by TRBV2 joined to TRBJ2-1; the D gene is perhaps TRBD1, from 6 matching bases. The source of this sequence is a person aged 18-69 years in good health. Sequenced material: peripheral blood mononuclear cells. This receptor has the CDR3 CASNGRQAMAIGNEQFF. The sequenced CDR3 bases are TGTGCCAGCAACGGCCGACAGGCGATGGCGATAGGGAATGAG.